This T cell receptor (beta chain) is drawn from a study of T-cell memory formation after mild COVID-19. About the study: Clusters of TCRs were largely donor specific.

TCRdb re-derived calls from the 5' RACE reads in MiXCR, one entry per CDR3 protein. The repertoire holds roughly 250,000 distinct CDR3 sequences, with over 15% as singletons. Findings and limits, study-wide: There were some responding clones in pre-infection memory, which suggested that cross-reactive memory had joined. CM and EM subsets held most contracting CD4+ clones; EMRA held CD8+ ones.

Germline V CDR1 and CDR2: SGHTA, FQGNSA. Trimming left V 0 bases short and J 10 bases short, with 13 bases between. This CDR3 region has 15 residues. This clonotype was counted at least ten times. Its cognate antigen is unknown. Sequencing used PBMCs or a T cell subset sorted from them (not recorded which). The TCR was taken from a young man who had mild COVID-19 (a few samples of this study predate the infection). Cell type and time point are not known. V gene TRBV7-2 combines with J gene TRBJ1-6; D call uncertain. In DNA, the CDR3 is TGTGCCAGCAGCTTAGCGCCAGGCAGCTACTCACCCCTCCACTTT. It encodes CASSLAPGSYSPLHF.